The 18 T cell receptor beta chains below all came from one sample that was sequenced in a study of tumor-infiltrating lymphocytes in localized non-small cell lung cancer. TCRdb's copy holds only in-frame clones and misses some; the assay was immunoSEQ multiplex PCR. The table lists more than 10,000 clones, 70% to 90% of them singletons. Sequenced: uninvolved lung tissue not adjacent to the tumor. These receptors all come from a human donor with non-small cell lung cancer.

The chain is built from TRBV2 and TRBJ1-1; 7 positions agree with TRBD1. The J segment lost 3 bases and the V segment lost 6 bases, leaving 7 bases of the junction unmatched. CDR1 is SNHLY and CDR2 is FYNNEI in the germline V gene. The CDR3 has 14 amino acids. The CDR3 DNA reads as TGTGCCAGCAGCCTTACAGGGGCGGACACTGAAGCTTTCTTT. Translating gives CASSLTGADTEAFF.

This chain links TRBV5-6 with TRBJ1-1; no clear D. Germline V gene data show CDR1 as SGHDT and CDR2 as YYEEEE. The CDR3 length is 12 residues. Trimming shortened V by 4 bases and J by 5 bases, and 9 bases separated the two germline ends. The CDR3 nucleotides are TGTGCCAGCAGCCCCCAAGGGACTGAAGCTTTCTTT. This codes for CASSPQGTEAFF.

This clone came up a few times. The chain joins TRBV5-1 to TRBJ2-1, with D perhaps matching TRBD1 (5 bases). Trimming left V 0 bases short and J 0 bases short, with 13 bases between. Germline loops: CDR1 SGHRS, CDR2 YFSETQ. The CDR3 consists of 17 residues. The CDR3 is CASSLAQGTFSYNEQFF. CDR3 sequence (DNA): TGCGCCAGCAGCTTGGCCCAGGGCACCTTCTCCTACAATGAGCAGTTCTTC.

This clone was detected only once. The CDR3 DNA sequence: TGTGCCAGCAGCACCCCCCGGGCGGGTGGGTCCTACAATGAGCAGTTCTTC. It translates to CASSTPRAGGSYNEQFF. The chain uses TRBV7-2 and TRBJ2-1, with a possible D match to TRBD2 (5 bases). CDR3 length: 17 amino acids. V was pared by 5 bases and J by 1 base, with 18 bases between. Germline values: CDR1 SGHTA, CDR2 FQGNSA.

This sequence joins TRBV21-1 and TRBJ2-3; TRBD2 is taken as the D call from the table, unchecked against the DNA. TRBV21-1 counts as a pseudogene. The CDR3 contains 20 residues. CDR3 DNA sequence: TGTGCCAGCAGCTTTGGAACTAGCGGGGGGGCACCATCTAGCACAGATACGCAGTATTTT. It specifies CASSFGTSGGAPSSTDTQYF.

The chain is built from TRBV30 and TRBJ1-2; TRBD1 agrees at 7 bases. V lost 3 bases, J lost 7 bases, and 11 bases stayed unmatched. Germline V gene lookup returns CDR1 GTSNPN and CDR2 SVGIG (reference sequence). The CDR3 has 14 residues. The CDR3 region is CAWSQTGKEGGYTF. DNA for the CDR3: TGTGCCTGGAGCCAGACAGGGAAAGAGGGTGGCTACACCTTC.

The chain is built from TRBV15 and TRBJ2-6; possible D gene TRBD1, 6 bases. The germline V gene has CDR1 LNHNV and CDR2 YYDKDF (reference sequence). CDR3 length equals 16 residues. The ends were cut back, 0 bases at V and 0 bases at J, with 6 bases in the middle. As DNA, the CDR3 is TGTGCCACCAGCAGAGAAGGGGGCTCTGGGGCCAACGTCCTGACTTTC. This gives the protein CATSREGGSGANVLTF.

The V call is TRBV6-1, the J call TRBJ1-5; 7 bases agree with TRBD1. With 6 bases clipped from V and 6 bases from J, the junction kept 8 bases outside the gene matches. CDR3 length: 14 amino acids. CDR1 is MNHNS, CDR2 SASEGT, per germline. The CDR3 region is CASRTTGSRQPQHF. The CDR3 nucleotides read TGTGCCAGCAGGACGACAGGGTCCCGTCAGCCCCAGCATTTT.

This clone occurred a few times. The chain recombines TRBV6-6 with TRBJ1-1; TRBD1 aligns across 7 bases. V gave up 8 bases and J gave up 9 bases; unmatched junction bases: 12. Germline-derived CDR1 and CDR2 are MNHNY and SVGAGI (reference sequence). This CDR3 is built from 13 residues. CDR3 nucleotides: TGTGCCAGCCCCCTTCGACAGGGAGGGAAAGCTTTCTTT. Amino acid sequence: CASPLRQGGKAFF.

The V and J genes are TRBV5-1 and TRBJ2-5; either TRBD1 or TRBD2 may fit D (5 bases each). Per the germline V gene, CDR1 is SGHRS and CDR2 is YFSETQ. The V gene lost 4 bases and the J gene lost 10 bases, with 14 bases spanning the gap. CDR3 length equals 12 residues. CDR3 region: CASSRDHQIQYF. DNA of the CDR3: TGCGCCAGCAGCCGGGACCACCAAATCCAGTACTTC.

The rearrangement joins TRBV11-1 to TRBJ2-5; the D call may be TRBD1 or TRBD2 (5 bases each). The V end was cut by 7 bases, the J end by 2 bases, with 11 bases between. The CDR3 runs to 13 residues. Germline assignment: CDR1 SGHAT and CDR2 FQDESV (reference sequence). The CDR3 DNA reads as TGTGCCAGCATGGGACCGAGACAAGAGACCCAGTACTTC. This encodes CASMGPRQETQYF.

The CDR3 loop is CAWGSGYNQPQHF. CDR3 in DNA: TGTGCCTGGGGAAGTGGGTACAATCAGCCCCAGCATTTT. V and J are TRBV30 and TRBJ1-5; D call uncertain. Looked up from germline, CDR1 is GTSNPN and CDR2 is SVGIG (reference sequence). Trimming left V 5 bases short and J 3 bases short, with 11 bases between. The CDR3 runs 13 residues.

The genes are TRBV27 and TRBJ1-2; 7 nucleotides line up with TRBD1. Trimming cost V 2 bases and J 4 bases; bases outside gene matches: 16. CDR3 length equals 18 residues. The germline gives CDR1 MNHEY, CDR2 SMNVEV (reference sequence). The CDR3 region has the DNA TGTGCCAGCAGTTTAACCCCGGACAGGACGAGGCCTCTCTATGGCTACACCTTC. Residues: CASSLTPDRTRPLYGYTF.

In this sample, this clone turned up a few times. This chain connects TRBV27 to TRBJ2-7; D tentatively fits TRBD1 or TRBD2 (5 bases each). Germline V gene sequence: CDR1 MNHEY, CDR2 SMNVEV (reference sequence). The V and J ends lost 6 bases and 5 bases respectively, with 14 bases between them. This CDR3 has 13 residues. CDR3 bases: TGTGCCAGCAGGAGGGGATTTGGCGACGAGCAGTACTTC. Translating gives CASRRGFGDEQYF.

The chain links TRBV7-9 to TRBJ2-5; 10 bases match TRBD2. The V and J ends lost 7 bases and 5 bases, in that order; junction bases with no gene match: 4. This CDR3 comprises 13 residues. From germline, CDR1 is SEHNR and CDR2 FQNEAQ (reference sequence). In nucleotides, the CDR3 is TGTGCCAGCAAGCGGGAGGGCCGTGAGACCCAGTACTTC. Amino acids: CASKREGRETQYF.

V and J are TRBV4-1 and TRBJ2-7; tentatively, D is TRBD1 or TRBD2 (7 bases each). CDR1 and CDR2 (germline): MGHRA, YSYEKL. Between the trimmed V and J ends, which lost 1 base and 0 bases, there was a span of 19 bases. The CDR3 sequence is 18 residues long. In DNA form, the CDR3 reads TGCGCCAGCAGCCAAGGTCGGGCAGGGGGGGTTAGCTCCTACGAGCAGTACTTC. It translates to CASSQGRAGGVSSYEQYF.

The chain recombines TRBV2 with TRBJ1-5; D not certain. The CDR3 length is 16 residues. V lost 0 bases to trimming and J lost 2 bases, with 11 bases between them. Per the germline V gene, CDR1 is SNHLY and CDR2 is FYNNEI. CDR3 protein: CASSEAWGVGNQPQHF. The CDR3 DNA reads as TGTGCCAGCAGTGAAGCCTGGGGAGTGGGCAATCAGCCCCAGCATTTT.

Only a few counts were recorded for this clone. The chain has TRBV11-2 and TRBJ2-2; 7 bases align to TRBD2. Germline lookup yields CDR1 SGHAT and CDR2 FQNNGV. After removal of 6 bases from V and 8 bases from J, the junction contained 12 bases not matched to a gene. This CDR3 has 15 residues. CDR3 in DNA: TGTGCCAGCAGGGAGACTAGCTCTCTTGGTGGGGAGCTGTTTTTT. Protein product: CASRETSSLGGELFF.